This T cell receptor beta chain stems from a study of cytomegalovirus exposure and HLA in healthy donors. General study findings and limits: In vitro experiments confirmed that three CMV-associated chains were specific for CMV antigens. Despite most TCR sequences being rare, some public TCRs occurred in many donors. High sensitivity and specificity were reportedly achieved when the classifier diagnosed cytomegalovirus status. It was about 150 TCR beta chains that were listed as cytomegalovirus-associated.

The CDR3 consists of 14 residues. Germline assignment: CDR1 SNHLY and CDR2 FYNNEI. V gave up 8 bases and J gave up 3 bases, with 16 bases separating them. The assay was immunoSEQ multiplex PCR, and TCRdb's table has in-frame clones only and misses some. The sample lists about 270,000 clones; 80% to 90% were seen once. In this sample, this clone turned up a few times. Its antigen remains unknown. Material: PBMCs. This clonotype originated in a woman aged 18 to 35 in good health and CMV-seronegative. The chain has TRBV2 and TRBJ1-2; no definite D call. The DNA for the CDR3 is TGTGCCAGCCCCCGCCCAAGGAGCGACTATGGCTACACCTTC. This sequence encodes CASPRPRSDYGYTF. The full variable domain, with the rest looked up from reference TRBV2 and TRBJ1-2, is EPEVTQTPSHQVTQMGQEVILRCVPISNHLYFYWYRQILGQKVEFLVSFYNNEISEKSEIFDDQFSVERPDGSNFTLKIRSTKLEDSAMYFCASPRPRSDYGYTFGSGTRLTVV.